The 2 T cell receptor beta chains below come from one sample, sequenced in a study of blood T cell repertoires in COVID-19. Generated by immunoSEQ multiplex PCR, the TCRdb table keeps only in-frame clones and is missing some. Seen here are about 160,000 clones, around 87% observed once, and the top ten hold roughly 13%. Specimen: peripheral blood. The receptors were sampled from a man aged 18 to 30 with COVID-19, enrolled during active disease.

The chain joins TRBV28 to TRBJ1-2, with 7 nucleotides matching TRBD1. V lost 5 bases and J lost 7; bases outside the gene matches: 10. This CDR3 region has 14 residues. The germline V gene has CDR1 MDHEN and CDR2 SYDVKM. CDR3 in amino acids: CASSINHAGGGYTF. As DNA, the CDR3 is TGTGCCAGCAGTATAAACCACGCAGGGGGTGGCTACACCTTC.

J is TRBJ2-7 and V is TRBV18; 12 bases agree with TRBD2. This CDR3 has 17 amino acids. The V gene's germline CDR1 is KGHSH and CDR2 LQKENI. V lost 4 bases to trimming and J lost 1 base; unmatched junction nucleotides: 8. DNA of the CDR3: TGTGCCAGCTCACAGGCTAGCGGGAGGGCCGGTTCCTACGAGCAGTACTTC. Protein product: CASSQASGRAGSYEQYF.